Listed here are 11 T cell receptor beta chains from one sample, sequenced in a study of glioma-infiltrating T cells after dendritic cell vaccination. Some clones are missing from TCRdb's copy, which holds only in-frame ones; the method was immunoSEQ multiplex PCR. The sample shows almost 65,000 clones, 75% to 85% of them seen only once. This specimen consisted of blood, obtained before dendritic cell vaccination. The receptors shown here come from a human donor with glioblastoma.

On this clone itself: At one of its ends the junction is not consistent with the germline gene, which may arise from a read error. This chain connects TRBV7-7 to TRBJ2-3; D tentatively reads TRBD1 or TRBD2 (5 bases each). The CDR3 spans 15 residues. From germline, CDR1 is SSHAT and CDR2 FNYEAQ (reference sequence). CDR3 DNA sequence: TGTGCTAGCAGCTTAGGGGCCGGGGTAAGGGATACGCAGTATTTT. This encodes CASSLGAGVRDTQYF.

Notes on this clone: At one boundary the junction diverges from the germline segment, which might be a read error. The same CDR3 arises from other DNA sequences in this sample as well. This chain joins TRBV4-1 and TRBJ2-7; the D gene is possibly TRBD2 (5 bases). The length of the CDR3 is 15 residues. Germline assignment: CDR1 MGHRA and CDR2 YSYEKL. The CDR3 here is CASSFQRSMNYEQYF. CDR3 bases: TGTGCCAGCAGCTTCCAGCGGAGCATGAACTACGAGCAGTACTTC.

V and J are TRBV5-1 and TRBJ2-3; tentatively, D is TRBD1 (6 bases). Trimming shortened V by 9 bases and J by 2 bases, and 13 bases separated the two germline ends. CDR1 and CDR2 (germline): SGHRS, YFSETQ. CDR3 length: 13 amino acids. CDR3 amino acids: CATRPGVTDTQYF. CDR3 nucleotides: TGCGCCACCCGCCCAGGGGTCACAGATACGCAGTATTTT.

Remarks on this clone: At one boundary the junction diverges from the germline segment, which might be a read error. This chain links TRBV6-1 with TRBJ1-5; maybe TRBD1 (5 bases). CDR3 length: 16 residues. From germline, CDR1 is MNHNS and CDR2 SASEGT. CDR3 sequence reads: CAGSEMGWGGNQPQHF. The CDR3 bases are TGTGCCGGCAGTGAAATGGGTTGGGGGGGCAATCAGCCCCAGCATTTT.

This clone occurred a few times. The gene calls are TRBV2 and TRBJ1-3; D perhaps matches TRBD1 (6 bases). From germline, CDR1 is SNHLY and CDR2 FYNNEI. The CDR3 loop spans 15 amino acids. Trimming cost V 3 bases and J 2 bases, with 11 bases left between them. DNA for the CDR3: TGTGCCAGCAGTGAGGGGGCGTTCCCTGGAAACACCATATATTTT. This codes for CASSEGAFPGNTIYF.

The chain uses TRBV28 and TRBJ2-5, with 13 bases fitting TRBD2. The CDR3 has 15 residues. The V and J ends lost 6 bases and 5 bases, in that order; junction bases with no gene match: 6. Germline CDR1 and CDR2: MDHEN and SYDVKM. The CDR3 reads CASRLLAGGPETQYF. The DNA for the CDR3 is TGTGCCAGCAGGTTACTAGCGGGGGGGCCGGAGACCCAGTACTTC.

The CDR3 protein is CATWAPGQGRADYTF. The CDR3 DNA is TGTGCCACATGGGCTCCTGGACAGGGGCGAGCCGACTACACCTTC. V is TRBV10-3 and J is TRBJ1-2, with 9 bases fitting TRBD1. This CDR3 spans 15 amino acids. With 10 bases clipped from V and 10 bases from J, the junction kept 19 bases outside the gene matches. The V gene's germline CDR1 is ENHRY and CDR2 SYGVKD.

The chain carries TRBV7-9 and TRBJ2-7; perhaps TRBD1 as D (5 bases). The CDR3 extends over 12 amino acids. Germline CDR1 SEHNR, CDR2 FQNEAQ (reference sequence). V lost 5 bases and J lost 1, with 6 bases in between. CDR3 sequence: CASSAGSYEQYF. CDR3 DNA sequence: TGTGCCAGCAGCGCAGGGTCCTACGAGCAGTACTTC.

This clone was picked up one time. The V call is TRBV4-2, the J call TRBJ2-7, with D possibly TRBD1 on 5 matching bases. The germline V and J ends were trimmed by 1 base and 0 bases, with 13 bases remaining between them. Germline V gene data show CDR1 as LGHNA and CDR2 as YNFKEQ. The CDR3 is made up of 16 amino acids. Here the CDR3 DNA reads TGTGCCAGCAGCCAAGTGGAACGACAGCACTCCTACGAGCAGTACTTC. Protein: CASSQVERQHSYEQYF.

This chain joins TRBV7-2 and TRBJ2-7; 9 nucleotides align to TRBD1. V was pared by 1 base and J by 2 bases, with 3 bases of the junction left unmatched. The CDR3 totals 15 residues. The germline V gene encodes CDR1 SGHTA and CDR2 FQGNSA. CDR3 residues: CASSLGTGEAYEQYF. In DNA form, the CDR3 reads TGTGCCAGCAGCTTAGGGACAGGGGAAGCCTACGAGCAGTACTTC.

Only a few counts were recorded for this clone. This chain connects TRBV2 to TRBJ2-2, with 7 bases aligning to TRBD2. Per the germline V gene, CDR1 is SNHLY and CDR2 is FYNNEI. The junction had 4 bases not matched to a gene; V was cut back by 6 bases and J by 3 bases. The CDR3 has 14 residues. The CDR3, as DNA: TGTGCCAGCAGCCGACTAGCATACACCGGGGAGCTGTTTTTT. It codes for CASSRLAYTGELFF. The full variable domain, completed using reference TRBV2 and TRBJ2-2, is EPEVTQTPSHQVTQMGQEVILRCVPISNHLYFYWYRQILGQKVEFLVSFYNNEISEKSEIFDDQFSVERPDGSNFTLKIRSTKLEDSAMYFCASSRLAYTGELFFGEGSRLTVL.